Included here is one T cell receptor (beta chain) sequence, with context. Its antigen is undetermined. It was with 60 Vbeta and 13 Jbeta primers that the PCR ran. Only in-frame clones appear in the TCRdb table, and some are missing; sequencing was by immunoSEQ multiplex PCR. The data show around 78,000 clones, about 78% seen once. This record comes from a study of cytomegalovirus exposure and HLA in healthy donors. Study-level information: Most donors, roughly 77% of roughly 400 genotyped, fell in the Caucasian-associated ancestry cluster.

Study-wide results and caveats: As a later analysis showed, several of the most significant clusters appeared to be linked to common viral pathogens.

The sequenced sample consisted of PBMCs. The receptor's source is a male donor in good health and CMV-seronegative.

The CDR3 coding sequence is TGCAGCGTTGGCAATACAGGGCGCGAGCAGTACTTC. It yields the protein CSVGNTGREQYF. This rearrangement joins TRBV29-1 to TRBJ2-7, with TRBD1 as a possible D gene (6 bases). Germline loops: CDR1 SQVTM, CDR2 ANQGSEA. The CDR3 consists of 12 residues. V lost 4 bases to trimming and J lost 6 bases, with 13 bases between them.